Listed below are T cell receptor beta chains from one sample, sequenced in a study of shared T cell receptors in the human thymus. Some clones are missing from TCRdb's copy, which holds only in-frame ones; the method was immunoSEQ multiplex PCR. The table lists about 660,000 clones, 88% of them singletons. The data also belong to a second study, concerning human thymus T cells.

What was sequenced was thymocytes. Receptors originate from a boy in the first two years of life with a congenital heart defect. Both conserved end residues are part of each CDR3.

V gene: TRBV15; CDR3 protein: CATSRGVLDTYEQYF
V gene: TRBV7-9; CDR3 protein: CASSFKGDEQYF
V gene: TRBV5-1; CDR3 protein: CASSLGQKVNEKLFF
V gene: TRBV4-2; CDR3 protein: CASSQELYFPRGTASNQPQHF
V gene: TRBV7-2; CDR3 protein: CASSLEAPGLADEQYF
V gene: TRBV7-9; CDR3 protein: CASSADGGLAGPDTQYF
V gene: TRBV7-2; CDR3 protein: CASSLRTNGGSSYNEQFF
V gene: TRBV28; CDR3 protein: CASSPPTGDYGYTF
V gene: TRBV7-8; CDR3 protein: CASESGTGGNEQYF
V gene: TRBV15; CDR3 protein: CATSLGQGYGYTF
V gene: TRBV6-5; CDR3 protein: CASSYSGRTQFF
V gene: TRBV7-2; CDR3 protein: CASSIPGTRDRETQYF
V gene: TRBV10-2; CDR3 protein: CASRLAGAGAKNIQYF
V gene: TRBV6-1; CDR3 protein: CASGLRDRGMNGLFF
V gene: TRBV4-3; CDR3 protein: CASSRWGGQPQHF
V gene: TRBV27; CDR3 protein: CASSRIDRDHEQFF
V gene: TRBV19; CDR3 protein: CASSIEGAGETGELFF
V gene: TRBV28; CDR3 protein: CASNPPGQGARETQYF
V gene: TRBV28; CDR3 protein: CASSLDFWGEQYF
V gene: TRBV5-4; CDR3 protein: CASSLHSGRPRNEQFF
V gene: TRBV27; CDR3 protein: CASSPRQAQETQYF
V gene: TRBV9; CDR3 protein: CASSISGTSGGAYEQYF
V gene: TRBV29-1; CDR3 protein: CSAGGLAGDTQYF
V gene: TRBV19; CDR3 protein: CASSAAGRGALSYEQYF
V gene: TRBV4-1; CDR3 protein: CASSPGRGGYEQFF
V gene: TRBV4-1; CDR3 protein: CASSQGLAREETQYF
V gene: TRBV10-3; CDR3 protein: CAISDPGPTGISYEQYF
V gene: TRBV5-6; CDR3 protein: CASHGRGRDIQYF
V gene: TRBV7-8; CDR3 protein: CASSLRMGRSTDTQYF
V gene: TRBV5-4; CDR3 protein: CASSLVERGKDETQYF
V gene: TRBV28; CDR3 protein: CASNGGPGTDTQYF
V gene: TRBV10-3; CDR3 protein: CAISQPTGAQETQYF
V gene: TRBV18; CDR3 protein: CASSPGLAEAYEQYF
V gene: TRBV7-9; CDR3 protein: CASASGGYYEQYF
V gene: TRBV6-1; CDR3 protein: CASRTPDKLNYGYTF
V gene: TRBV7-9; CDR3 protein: CASSLSSSNQPQHF
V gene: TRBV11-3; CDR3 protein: CASGETAGAEKLFF
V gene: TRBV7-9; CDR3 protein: CASSLAIAPRGYEQYF
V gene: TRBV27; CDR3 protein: CASSLSPPTGEGCNQPQHF
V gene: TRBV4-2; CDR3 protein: CASSQDLGEGDFYEQYF
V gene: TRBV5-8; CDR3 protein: CASSLGGGAAWEQYF
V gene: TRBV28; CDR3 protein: CASSPKGRAYYSNQPQHF
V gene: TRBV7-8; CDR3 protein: CASSSSPTGLGYNEQFF
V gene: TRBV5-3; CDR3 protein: CARSLDRPTEAFF
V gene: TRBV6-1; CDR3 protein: CASRVAGEVYEQYF
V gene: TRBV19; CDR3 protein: CASSIGFLGPRVGNQPQHF
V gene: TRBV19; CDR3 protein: CASSIGLAGSYEQYF
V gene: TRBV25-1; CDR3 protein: CASSEYQGQPYGYTF
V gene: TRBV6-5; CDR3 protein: CASSSGRAVADTQYF
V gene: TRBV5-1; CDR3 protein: CASSTTGRASYEQYF